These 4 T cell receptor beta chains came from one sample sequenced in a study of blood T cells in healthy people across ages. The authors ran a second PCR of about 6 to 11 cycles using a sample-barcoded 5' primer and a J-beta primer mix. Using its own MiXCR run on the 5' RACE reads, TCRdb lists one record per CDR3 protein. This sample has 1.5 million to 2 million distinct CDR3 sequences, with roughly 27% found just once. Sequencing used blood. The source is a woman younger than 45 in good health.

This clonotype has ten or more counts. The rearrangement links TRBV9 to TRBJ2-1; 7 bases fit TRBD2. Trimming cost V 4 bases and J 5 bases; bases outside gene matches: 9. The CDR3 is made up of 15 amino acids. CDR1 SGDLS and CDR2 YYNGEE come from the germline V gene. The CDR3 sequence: CASSFGGSGHNEQFF. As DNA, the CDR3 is TGTGCCAGCAGCTTCGGCGGGAGCGGCCACAATGAGCAGTTCTTC.

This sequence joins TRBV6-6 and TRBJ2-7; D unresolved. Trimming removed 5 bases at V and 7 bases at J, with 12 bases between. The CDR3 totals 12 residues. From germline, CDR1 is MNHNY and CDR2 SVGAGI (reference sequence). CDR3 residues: CASSKHPSEQYF. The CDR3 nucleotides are TGTGCCAGCAGTAAACACCCTAGTGAGCAGTACTTC.

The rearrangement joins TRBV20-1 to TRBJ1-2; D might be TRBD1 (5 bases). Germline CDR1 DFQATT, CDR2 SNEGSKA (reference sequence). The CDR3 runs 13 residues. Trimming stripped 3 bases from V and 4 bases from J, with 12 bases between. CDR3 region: CSASEGLPYGYTF. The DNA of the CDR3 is TGCAGTGCTAGCGAGGGGCTACCCTATGGCTACACCTTC.

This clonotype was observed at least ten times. CDR3 nucleotide sequence: TGTGCCATCAGTGCGGGGGGGACCTCCTACGAGCAGTACTTC. Its translation is CAISAGGTSYEQYF. This sequence joins TRBV10-3 and TRBJ2-7; 8 nucleotides align to TRBD2. V lost 4 bases to trimming and J lost 0 bases; unmatched junction nucleotides: 2. CDR3 size: 14 residues. CDR1 is ENHRY, CDR2 SYGVKD, per germline.